One sample yielded the 16 T cell receptor beta chains listed below, sequenced in a study of naive and memory T cell subsets. An equimolar mix of two oligonucleotides served as the beta constant-region primer for TRBC1 and TRBC2. TCRdb re-called the UMI-ligation and nested PCR reads with MiXCR, one entry per CDR3 protein. The repertoire has around 31,000 distinct CDR3 sequences, around 10% of them found once; the top ten carry roughly 18%. Sequencing was done on a sample of effector memory CD4+ T cells from blood. Subset noted: effector memory, CD45RA- CD27-. The receptors here all came from a human donor in good health.

This chain joins TRBV9 and TRBJ2-7; D assignment may be TRBD1 or TRBD2 (5 bases each). Trimming cost V 0 bases and J 3 bases, with 16 bases left between them. The CDR3 contains 16 residues. Germline assignment: CDR1 SGDLS and CDR2 YYNGEE. CDR3 bases: TGTGCCAGCAGCGTAGGAGTTTGGGACCGGCACTACGAGCAGTACTTC. Translating it yields CASSVGVWDRHYEQYF. The full variable domain, rest sourced from reference TRBV9 and TRBJ2-7, is DSGVTQTPKHLITATGQRVTLRCSPRSGDLSVYWYQQSLDQGLQFLIQYYNGEERAKGNILERFSAQQFPDLHSELNLSSLELGDSALYFCASSVGVWDRHYEQYFGPGTRLTVT.

Ten or more counts support this clonotype. The CDR3 sequence is CASSLSSFQPQHF. The CDR3 nucleotides are TGTGCCAGCAGTTTATCTAGCTTTCAGCCCCAGCATTTT. V is TRBV28 and J is TRBJ1-5; D is ambiguous. V was pared by 1 base and J by 6 bases, with 7 bases between. This CDR3 contains 13 residues. CDR1 and CDR2 from the germline V gene are MDHEN and SYDVKM. Full variable domain (missing parts from reference TRBV28 and TRBJ1-5): DVKVTQSSRYLVKRTGEKVFLECVQDMDHENMFWYRQDPGLGLRLIYFSYDVKMKEKGDIPEGYSVSREKKERFSLILESASTNQTSMYLCASSLSSFQPQHFGDGTRLSIL.

The chain joins TRBV28 to TRBJ1-5; D is unclear. The V and J ends lost 1 base and 7 bases respectively, with 5 bases between them. The CDR3 is 12 residues long. Germline CDR1 and CDR2: MDHEN and SYDVKM. The CDR3 sequence: CASSLSRQPQHF. The CDR3 coding sequence is TGTGCCAGCAGTTTATCCCGGCAGCCCCAGCATTTT.

The V and J genes are TRBV28 and TRBJ1-1; TRBD1 matches at 7 bases. Trimming at V came to 2 bases and at J to 2 bases, leaving 2 bases not matched to a gene. In germline, CDR1 is MDHEN, CDR2 SYDVKM. The CDR3 consists of 14 residues. Here the CDR3 DNA reads TGTGCCAGCAGTTTACAGGGGGTCAACACTGAAGCTTTCTTT. It yields the protein CASSLQGVNTEAFF.

The chain links TRBV28 to TRBJ2-7, with TRBD1 matching over 9 bases. The CDR3 runs 16 residues. The V segment lost 5 bases and the J segment 2 bases; nucleotides outside the gene matches: 10. Germline CDR1 reads MDHEN; CDR2 reads SYDVKM. CDR3: CASSPDGTGRTYEQYF. In nucleotides, the CDR3 is TGTGCCAGCAGTCCCGATGGGACAGGGCGAACCTACGAGCAGTACTTC.

This clonotype has just a few counts. The J gene is TRBJ1-2, the V gene TRBV28; D possibly corresponds to TRBD1 (5 bases). Trimming shortened V by 7 bases and J by 7 bases, and 22 bases separated the two germline ends. Germline CDR1 and CDR2: MDHEN and SYDVKM. The CDR3 totals 15 residues. The CDR3 nucleotides are TGTGCCAGCACCAGCGCCGGGTCTAGCGGGACTGGCTACACCTTC. It encodes CASTSAGSSGTGYTF.

This rearrangement joins TRBV7-3 to TRBJ1-1; 9 bases are shared with TRBD1. Germline-derived CDR1 and CDR2 are SGHTA and FQGTGA. V lost 3 bases and J lost 4; bases outside the gene matches: 6. The CDR3 loop spans 15 amino acids. The CDR3 loop is CASSLDGTGITEAFF. The CDR3 DNA is TGTGCCAGCAGCTTGGATGGGACAGGGATCACTGAAGCTTTCTTT.

This clonotype was picked up many times. The gene calls are TRBV4-3 and TRBJ1-1; possibly TRBD1 for D (6 bases). V dropped 6 bases and J dropped 1 base, with 15 bases sitting between them. This CDR3 comprises 15 residues. Germline-derived CDR1 and CDR2 are LGHNA and YSLEER. This CDR3 reads CASRGGLIENTEAFF. The CDR3 DNA is TGCGCCAGCAGAGGGGGACTGATTGAGAACACTGAAGCTTTCTTT.

The chain recombines TRBV20-1 with TRBJ2-1, with a possible D match to TRBD1 (5 bases). The CDR3 consists of 12 residues. Germline assignment: CDR1 DFQATT and CDR2 SNEGSKA (reference sequence). V gave up 6 bases and J gave up 2 bases, with 8 bases separating them. The CDR3 coding sequence is TGCAGTGCAAGGGGCCCCTACAATGAGCAGTTCTTC. Residues: CSARGPYNEQFF.

This clonotype was recorded at least ten times. The J gene is TRBJ2-3, the V gene TRBV12-3 or TRBV12-4; TRBD2 matches 11 bases. The CDR3 contains 18 residues. Trimming cost V 6 bases and J 0 bases; bases outside gene matches: 11. The CDR3 is CASSSRMTSGTSTDTQYF. CDR3 DNA sequence: TGTGCCAGCAGCTCCCGGATGACTAGCGGGACTAGCACAGATACGCAGTATTTT.

This clonotype was observed a handful of times. The rearrangement joins TRBV7-2 to TRBJ2-7; 10 nucleotides match TRBD2. CDR1 and CDR2 from the germline V gene are SGHTA and FQGNSA. The V gene end was trimmed by 5 bases and the J gene end by 5 bases; junction bases not matched to a gene: 12. The CDR3 extends over 16 amino acids. DNA for the CDR3: TGTGCCAGCAGCCGAGAGCAGCGGGGGGGATTGGACGAGCAGTACTTC. This sequence encodes CASSREQRGGLDEQYF.

This clonotype was recorded a few times. The genes are TRBV30 and TRBJ2-1; 10 positions agree with TRBD2. The V gene's germline CDR1 is GTSNPN and CDR2 SVGIG (reference sequence). The CDR3 covers 16 residues. V was pared by 6 bases and J by 2 bases, with 10 bases of the junction left unmatched. CDR3 region: CACGPGTSVTYNEQFF. The DNA of the CDR3 is TGTGCCTGCGGGCCCGGGACTAGCGTGACCTACAATGAGCAGTTCTTC.

This clonotype was observed at least ten times. This chain's CDR3 is CASSPGTYEQYF. The CDR3 DNA sequence: TGTGCCAGCTCACCGGGAACCTACGAGCAGTACTTC. The rearrangement uses TRBV18 and TRBJ2-7; D gene unclear. Germline V gene sequence: CDR1 KGHSH, CDR2 LQKENI. Trimming cost V 3 bases and J 2 bases, with 5 bases left between them. CDR3 length: 12 amino acids.

This clonotype occurred a few times. The rearrangement joins TRBV29-1 to TRBJ2-1; 9 bases align to TRBD1. The germline CDR1 and CDR2 sequences are SQVTM and ANQGSEA. V lost 6 bases, J lost 15 bases, and 21 bases stayed unmatched. This CDR3 has 15 residues. The CDR3 DNA is TGCAGCGTCCGACGCTCGGGACAGGGAACTACAAGGCCGTTCTTC. Translating it yields CSVRRSGQGTTRPFF.

In this sample, this clonotype turned up many times. The rearrangement uses TRBV29-1 and TRBJ2-5; D is unresolved. The CDR3 is made up of 12 amino acids. V was cut by 3 bases and J by 2 bases, with 7 bases left in between. Germline V CDR1 and CDR2: SQVTM, ANQGSEA. CDR3 DNA sequence: TGCAGCGTTGAGCTCGTACAAGAGACCCAGTACTTC. It translates to CSVELVQETQYF.

A few counts support this clonotype. The chain carries TRBV7-3 and TRBJ2-2, with no clear D. This CDR3 is 15 amino acids long. CDR1 is SGHTA and CDR2 is FQGTGA in the germline V gene. Trimming removed 1 base from V and 6 bases from J, with 12 bases in between. This CDR3 is CASSLRGSFAGELFF. The CDR3 DNA sequence: TGTGCCAGCAGCTTAAGGGGTTCGTTTGCCGGGGAGCTGTTTTTT.